This T cell receptor beta chain was found in a study of regulatory T cells in long-lasting Graves disease. The sample's time point: newly diagnosed GD, antithyroid drugs for less than 3 months. The TCR library was made from RNA extracted from PBMCs. This clonotype was recorded many times. The ends were cut back, 3 bases at V and 5 bases at J, with 3 bases in the middle. The CDR3 is made up of 11 amino acids. Germline CDR1 is MNHNS and CDR2 is SASEGT. TCR beta libraries were built with iRepertoire HTBI primers and Arm-PCR of CDR3 regions. TCRdb re-derived calls from the multiplex PCR reads in MiXCR, one entry per CDR3 protein. The repertoire consists of fewer than 550,000 distinct CDR3 sequences, with about 16% occurring once and the leading ten covering about 25%. A further study also used this sample, focusing on T cells in Graves' hyperthyroidism and ophthalmopathy. That paper adds: Ophthalmopathy was told apart from stable hyperthyroidism by a 13 V-J model.

This material consisted of peripheral blood mononuclear cells (PBMCs), taken at new diagnosis, from a patient treated with antithyroid drugs. The gene calls are TRBV6-1 and TRBJ2-3; no clear D. This clonotype was obtained from a woman aged 35-60 years with Graves disease. Written as DNA, the CDR3 is TGTGCCAGCAGTGATGAAGATACGCAGTATTTT. Its translation is CASSDEDTQYF.